This T cell receptor beta chain emerged from a study of T cell responses to AZD1222 COVID-19 vaccine. Study-level findings and limits: Spike-specific TCR breadth and depth went up after people got two AZD1222 doses. Vaccine-related CD4 TCRs covered spike, predominating at 160-218 and 743-854. Repertoires in all cases were sampled only once the peak T cell response had passed. Among spike-specific TCRs, nearly half reportedly target unmutated variant regions.

The CDR3 contains 16 residues. A few counts support this clone. Its specificity is not known. Here immunoSEQ multiplex PCR was the method, and the copy in TCRdb shows in-frame clones only, minus some. The data contain around 130,000 clones, 94% of them singletons. V usage is TRBV21-1 and J usage is TRBJ2-1; TRBD2 is the table's D call, not checked against the DNA. TRBV21-1 is shown as a pseudogene. This TCR came from an adult in good health. The sample was peripheral blood, taken on day 0 of AZD1222 vaccination. CDR3 sequence (DNA): TGTGCCAGCAGCCAAACTGGACTAGCGGAAAACAATGAGCAGTTCTTC. This codes for CASSQTGLAENNEQFF.